Listed here are 14 T cell receptor beta chains from one sample, sequenced in a study of OX40 agonist ivuxolimab in advanced cancers. Clones were sequenced by immunoSEQ multiplex PCR, and TCRdb holds only the in-frame ones, with some missing. The repertoire consists of fewer than 120,000 clones, with over 85% occurring once and the leading ten covering about 0.25%. The sequencing used CD4+ or CD8+ T cells sorted from blood, collected in a trial of the OX40 agonist ivuxolimab. Every receptor here comes from an adult with an advanced solid tumor such as melanoma, head and neck, liver or kidney cancer.

V gene TRBV27 combines with J gene TRBJ2-2; 9 positions match TRBD1. Germline CDR1 is MNHEY and CDR2 is SMNVEV (reference sequence). The CDR3 loop spans 15 amino acids. Trimming at V came to 4 bases and at J to 5 bases, leaving 5 bases not matched to a gene. The CDR3 DNA reads TGTGCCAGCAGTTGGGACAGGGTATGGACCGGGGAGCTGTTTTTT. It encodes CASSWDRVWTGELFF.

This clone was detected only a few times. The chain combines TRBV7-2 with TRBJ2-7; maybe TRBD1 (5 bases). Trimming left V 1 base short and J 2 bases short, with 12 bases between. This CDR3 is built from 15 residues. Germline V gives CDR1 SGHTA, CDR2 FQGNSA. CDR3: CASSLEQGATYEQYF. As DNA, the CDR3 is TGTGCCAGCAGCTTAGAGCAGGGTGCTACCTACGAGCAGTACTTC.

The genes are TRBV5-1 and TRBJ1-1, with D maybe TRBD1 (5 bases). The CDR3 is made up of 17 amino acids. The germline gives CDR1 SGHRS, CDR2 YFSETQ. Trimming took 0 bases from V and 1 from J, leaving 16 bases between them. The CDR3 is CASSLEGRAETNTEAFF. CDR3 coding DNA: TGCGCCAGCAGCTTGGAGGGGAGGGCTGAGACGAACACTGAAGCTTTCTTT.

The chain links TRBV19 to TRBJ2-5; TRBD2 agrees at 10 bases. The V segment lost 5 bases and the J segment 4 bases; nucleotides outside the gene matches: 4. Germline values: CDR1 LNHDA, CDR2 SQIVND (reference sequence). There are 14 residues in the CDR3. Here the CDR3 DNA reads TGTGCCAGTAGTCCGAGGACTAGCGGAGAGACCCAGTACTTC. Residues: CASSPRTSGETQYF.

This clone has a single count. J is TRBJ1-1 and V is TRBV6-6, with 7 positions matching TRBD1. Per germline, CDR1 MNHNY and CDR2 SVGAGI (reference sequence). The CDR3 runs 14 residues. The V segment lost 2 bases and the J segment 4 bases; nucleotides outside the gene matches: 4. The CDR3 DNA follows: TGTGCCAGCAGTTACCTGGGACAGACCACTGAAGCTTTCTTT. Its translation: CASSYLGQTTEAFF.

The V call is TRBV14, the J call TRBJ1-1; 8 positions agree with TRBD1. Losses at the gene ends were 3 bases for V and 3 bases for J; bases not matched to a gene: 9. Germline CDR1 reads SGHDN; CDR2 reads FVKESK. This CDR3 is built from 16 residues. The CDR3: CASSQTGTGLDTEAFF. Written as DNA, the CDR3 is TGTGCCAGCAGCCAGACAGGGACAGGTCTAGACACTGAAGCTTTCTTT. The whole variable domain, filled in from reference TRBV14 and TRBJ1-1, reads EAGVTQFPSHSVIEKGQTVTLRCDPISGHDNLYWYRRVMGKEIKFLLHFVKESKQDESGMPNNRFLAERTGGTYSTLKVQPAELEDSGVYFCASSQTGTGLDTEAFFGQGTRLTVV.

This clone showed up just once. The chain links TRBV5-4 to TRBJ1-1; D gene ambiguous. The V and J ends lost 0 bases and 4 bases respectively, with 7 bases between them. This CDR3 is built from 13 residues. Germline values: CDR1 SGHNT, CDR2 YYREEE (reference sequence). The CDR3 loop is CASSLGMSTEAFF. The CDR3, as DNA: TGTGCCAGCAGCTTGGGGATGAGCACTGAAGCTTTCTTT.

The gene calls are TRBV7-2 and TRBJ1-1; 8 bases are shared with TRBD1. The length of the CDR3 is 14 residues. Trimming at V came to 2 bases and at J to 4 bases, leaving 3 bases not matched to a gene. Germline V gene lookup returns CDR1 SGHTA and CDR2 FQGNSA. CDR3 coding DNA: TGTGCCAGCAGCTTACAGGGGGCAAGCACTGAAGCTTTCTTT. Translating it yields CASSLQGASTEAFF.

The rearrangement joins TRBV6-6 to TRBJ2-7, with D perhaps TRBD1 (5 bases). The V gene lost 5 bases and the J gene lost 0 bases, with 8 bases spanning the gap. This CDR3 is built from 13 residues. Germline V gene lookup returns CDR1 MNHNY and CDR2 SVGAGI (reference sequence). The CDR3 DNA reads as TGTGCCAGCAGTCAGGACAACTCCTACGAGCAGTACTTC. Translating it yields CASSQDNSYEQYF.

V gene TRBV25-1 combines with J gene TRBJ2-5; possible D gene TRBD2, 6 bases. V lost 2 bases, J lost 4 bases, and 8 bases lay in between. In germline, CDR1 is MGHDK, CDR2 SYGVNS. The length of the CDR3 is 13 residues. The CDR3 loop is CASSEPGGETQYF. The CDR3 bases are TGTGCCAGCAGTGAACCCGGGGGAGAGACCCAGTACTTC.

The rearrangement links TRBV6-4 to TRBJ2-6; 10 bases align to TRBD1. Germline V gene sequence: CDR1 MRHNA, CDR2 SNTAGT. The CDR3 sequence is 16 residues long. Germline trimming cut 7 bases from V and 2 bases from J; bases unmatched to any gene: 5. CDR3 DNA: TGTGCCAGCACCCCCGACAGGGGGCCTGGGGCCAACGTCCTGACTTTC. Translated: CASTPDRGPGANVLTF.

This chain joins TRBV9 and TRBJ2-7, with no clear D. The CDR3 is made up of 11 amino acids. In germline, CDR1 is SGDLS, CDR2 YYNGEE. Trimming removed 2 bases from V and 4 bases from J, with 4 bases in between. The CDR3, as DNA: TGTGCCAGCAGCGTTGAGTACGAGCAGTACTTC. Protein sequence: CASSVEYEQYF.

This rearrangement joins TRBV9 to TRBJ2-1; 8 positions match TRBD2. V shed 3 bases and J 4 bases; nucleotides not matched to a gene: 9. CDR1 and CDR2 from the germline V gene are SGDLS and YYNGEE. The CDR3 covers 16 residues. The CDR3 spells CASSARRIAGYNEQFF. The CDR3 DNA sequence: TGTGCCAGCAGCGCGAGAAGGATAGCGGGGTACAATGAGCAGTTCTTC.

The V call is TRBV11-1, the J call TRBJ1-1, with a possible D match to TRBD1 (5 bases). V was clipped by 1 base and J by 3 bases, with 15 bases between them. CDR1 and CDR2 from the germline V gene are SGHAT and FQDESV (reference sequence). The CDR3 extends over 16 amino acids. In nucleotides, the CDR3 is TGTGCCAGCAGCTTAGATTATGGCATAGGGGACACTGAAGCTTTCTTT. This gives the protein CASSLDYGIGDTEAFF.